The TCR beta chain under discussion was sequenced for a study of graft-versus-host responses after intestinal transplantation. The culture paired around 200,000 irradiated violet-dye-labeled stimulators with around 200,000 CFSE-labeled responders. TCRdb's table, derived via immunoSEQ multiplex PCR, lists solely in-frame clones and lacks some. The sample has about 15,000 clones, 38% seen once. The J segment lost 6 bases and the V segment lost 6 bases, leaving 14 bases of the junction unmatched. This CDR3 is built from 16 residues. From germline, CDR1 is SGHVT and CDR2 SQSDAQ. This TCR came from a human patient who received an intestinal transplant. V is TRBV7-4 and J is TRBJ2-7; the match to TRBD1 covers 10 bases. Source: alloreactive CD8+ T cells from a mixed lymphocyte reaction culture, taken before intestinal transplant. Subset specified: CFSE-low proliferating T cells sorted from roughly six-day pre-transplant mixed lymphocyte reaction (GvH or HvG direction). Here the CDR3 DNA reads TGTGCCAGCAGTCCGACGAGGACAGGGGGTATCGGCGAGCAGTACTTC. This translates into CASSPTRTGGIGEQYF.